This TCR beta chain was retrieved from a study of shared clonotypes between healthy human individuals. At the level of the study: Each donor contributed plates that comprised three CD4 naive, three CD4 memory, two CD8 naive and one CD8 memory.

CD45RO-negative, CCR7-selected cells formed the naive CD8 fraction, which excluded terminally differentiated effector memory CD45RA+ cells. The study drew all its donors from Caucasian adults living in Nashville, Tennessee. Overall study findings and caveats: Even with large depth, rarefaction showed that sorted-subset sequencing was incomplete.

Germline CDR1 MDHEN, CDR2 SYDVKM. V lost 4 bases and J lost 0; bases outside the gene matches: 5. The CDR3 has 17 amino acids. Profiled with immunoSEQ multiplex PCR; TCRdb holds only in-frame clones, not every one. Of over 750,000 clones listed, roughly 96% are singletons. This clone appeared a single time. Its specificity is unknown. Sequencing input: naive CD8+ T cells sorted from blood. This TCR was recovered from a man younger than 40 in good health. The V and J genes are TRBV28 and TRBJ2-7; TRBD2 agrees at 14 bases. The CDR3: CASSSLGLAGGSYEQYF. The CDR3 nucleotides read TGTGCCAGCAGTTCCCTAGGACTAGCGGGGGGCTCCTACGAGCAGTACTTC.